This T cell receptor beta chain comes out of a study of blood T cell repertoires in COVID-19 (dated by TCRdb to about 2020). For the wider study: The collaborator samples originated in the United States, Italy and Spain and spanned the acute and convalescent phases of COVID-19. The material from the prospective study consisted of cDNA or gDNA derived from T cells, B-cell-depleted T cells, or PBMCs. Deeply sampled blood TCRbeta repertoires from subjects exposed to, actively infected with, or recovered from COVID-19 were included in the dataset. The repertoires were made available in a free public database intended to serve as a resource for research on the immune response to SARS-CoV-2. Samples came from the ongoing ImmuneRACE study (first 160 participants) plus 1,254 subjects from 6 global collaborators. The sample metadata nearly always contained a de-identified subject ID, COVID-19 status, age in years and sex. Where available, HLA class I and class II types were obtained from metadata supplied by the sample provider rather than from assay-based typing. What the work shows at the level of the full study, not this receptor alone: The quantity of clinical and demographic metadata differed by source and by participant and was supplied without curation.

With respect to this clone: There is no known antigen for this receptor. Base qualities were left out, and no much larger clone turns up one base away.

Collaborating institutions collected whole blood in K2EDTA tubes following their own protocols. For TCRbeta analysis, collaborators shipped samples in one of three forms: frozen whole blood, isolated PBMCs, or DNA extracted from either of those sample types. TCRbeta CDR3 regions were amplified from genomic DNA using the immunoSEQ Assay, a bias-controlled multiplex PCR. Turning to the authors' computational methods: The number of nucleated cells in each sample was estimated from the amplification of reference gene primers within the assay. Sequence reads were collapsed and filtered to measure the absolute abundance of every unique TCRbeta CDR3 rearrangement. For each sample, productive Simpson clonality was calculated as the square root of Simpson's diversity index over productive rearrangements. TCRdb's version of the immuneACCESS table is confined to in-frame rearrangements and falls short of the full clone set. An unresolved V gene accounts for under half of the shortfall where checked; the remainder is of unknown origin. V and J calls plus clone size are reproduced from that table; the DNA served to infer D and trimming. For this sample the table gives about 190,000 clones, of which 75% to 90% were detected only once. The ten largest clones represent approximately 1% of the sample.

Sequencing input: peripheral blood. The sequence was collected from a man aged 30 to 39 with acute or convalescent COVID-19.

The CDR3 loop reads CASSYDSLAGRATGELFF. The DNA sequence reads TGTGCCAGCAGCTATGATTCGTTAGCGGGAAGGGCGACCGGGGAGCTGTTTTTT. The V gene is TRBV9 and the J gene is TRBJ2-2, with 8 bases matching TRBD2. The CDR3 starts with the cysteine, ends with the phenylalanine, and has 18 residues. Left in the record is the CDR3 DNA by itself, 54 bases read in frame from the first base. V is cut back by 4 bases and J by 5 bases, with 16 bases in the junction unmatched. Taken from the germline V gene, the CDR1 and CDR2 loops are SGDLS and YYNGEE. Reference TRBV9 and TRBJ2-2 genes cover what lies past the CDR3, so the full variable domain is DSGVTQTPKHLITATGQRVTLRCSPRSGDLSVYWYQQSLDQGLQFLIQYYNGEERAKGNILERFSAQQFPDLHSELNLSSLELGDSALYFCASSYDSLAGRATGELFFGEGSRLTVL.